The entry below gives a single TCR beta chain sequence along with its context. This entry comes from a study of cytomegalovirus exposure and HLA in healthy donors. 60 Vbeta and 13 Jbeta primers were used in PCR. Using immunoSEQ multiplex PCR, the repertoire was profiled, and TCRdb retains in-frame clones only, with some absent. The sample has approximately 100,000 clones, roughly three quarters seen once. Germline assignment: CDR1 SGHTA and CDR2 FQGNSA. Trimming cost V 2 bases and J 2 bases; bases outside gene matches: 3. The CDR3 covers 15 residues. The chain has TRBV7-2 and TRBJ2-7; TRBD2 matches at 10 bases. The specimen sequenced was PBMCs. This clonotype was obtained from a man aged 40-49 years in good health and CMV-seropositive. For the CDR3, the DNA is TGTGCCAGCAGCTTAACTAGCGGGGAAGCCTACGAGCAGTACTTC. It yields the protein CASSLTSGEAYEQYF.